These T cell receptor beta chains were read from a single sample in a study of graft-versus-host responses after intestinal transplantation. Generated by immunoSEQ multiplex PCR, the TCRdb table keeps only in-frame clones and is missing some. The profile shows about 90,000 clones, 92% of them singletons. Their antigen targets remain unknown. Sample: unstimulated CD4+ T cells sorted from spleen or lymph node cells, taken before intestinal transplant. The receptors were sampled from a human donor who received an intestinal transplant. The CDR3 runs from the conserved cysteine through the conserved F or W. Each record gives: clone size, D gene, V gene, J gene, CDR3 protein, CDR3 DNA. A D gene is named only where the DNA matches it firmly. Only part of the rows carry a size: once, few, many, or a class if the clone is expanded.

size: NA
D: NA
V: TRBV18
J: TRBJ1-2
CDR3: CASSPGRTDYGYTF
DNA: TGTGCCAGCTCACCGGGAAGGACTGATTATGGCTACACCTTC

size: NA
D: NA
V: TRBV7-9
J: TRBJ1-3
CDR3: CASSLMDTIYF
DNA: TGTGCCAGCAGCTTAATGGACACCATATATTTT

size: once
D: TRBD1
V: TRBV7-9
J: TRBJ2-3
CDR3: CASSFGRGFADTQYF
DNA: TGTGCCAGCAGCTTCGGCAGGGGGTTCGCAGATACGCAGTATTTT

size: NA
D: TRBD1
V: TRBV2
J: TRBJ2-1
CDR3: CASSVRTGANNEQFF
DNA: TGTGCCAGCAGTGTACGGACAGGGGCAAACAATGAGCAGTTCTTC

size: NA
D: NA
V: TRBV5-1
J: TRBJ2-1
CDR3: CASRLSTSYNEQFF
DNA: TGCGCCAGCAGGCTCTCGACTAGTTACAATGAGCAGTTCTTC

size: once
D: NA
V: TRBV11-2
J: TRBJ2-1
CDR3: CASSSQLDRSTGEQFF
DNA: TGTGCCAGCAGCTCGCAACTAGACCGATCCACGGGTGAGCAGTTCTTC

size: NA
D: TRBD2
V: TRBV6-1
J: TRBJ2-7
CDR3: CASSRRLAVDEQYF
DNA: TGTGCCAGCAGCAGACGACTAGCGGTCGACGAGCAGTACTTC

size: NA
D: NA
V: TRBV5-1
J: TRBJ2-7
CDR3: CASSHFDPDYEQYF
DNA: TGCGCCAGCAGCCACTTCGACCCCGACTACGAGCAGTACTTC

size: NA
D: TRBD1
V: TRBV5-1
J: TRBJ1-6
CDR3: CASSPLTGGVNSPLHF
DNA: TGCGCCAGCAGCCCTCTGACAGGGGGCGTTAATTCACCCCTCCACTTT

size: NA
D: NA
V: TRBV6-1
J: TRBJ1-2
CDR3: CASSEAHNRGNYGYTF
DNA: TGTGCCAGCAGTGAAGCCCATAACAGAGGCAACTACGGCTACACCTTC

size: NA
D: TRBD2
V: TRBV5-1
J: TRBJ2-3
CDR3: CASSVGARGSSTDTQYF
DNA: TGCGCCAGCAGCGTAGGGGCCCGCGGGAGTAGCACAGATACGCAGTATTTT

size: once
D: NA
V: TRBV4-1
J: TRBJ2-1
CDR3: CASSQEPGTRKEQFF
DNA: TGCGCCAGCAGCCAAGAACCCGGAACTAGGAAGGAGCAGTTCTTC

size: NA
D: NA
V: TRBV5-6
J: TRBJ2-5
CDR3: CASSLAPGLHRETQYF
DNA: TGTGCCAGCAGCTTGGCCCCCGGACTTCACCGAGAGACCCAGTACTTC